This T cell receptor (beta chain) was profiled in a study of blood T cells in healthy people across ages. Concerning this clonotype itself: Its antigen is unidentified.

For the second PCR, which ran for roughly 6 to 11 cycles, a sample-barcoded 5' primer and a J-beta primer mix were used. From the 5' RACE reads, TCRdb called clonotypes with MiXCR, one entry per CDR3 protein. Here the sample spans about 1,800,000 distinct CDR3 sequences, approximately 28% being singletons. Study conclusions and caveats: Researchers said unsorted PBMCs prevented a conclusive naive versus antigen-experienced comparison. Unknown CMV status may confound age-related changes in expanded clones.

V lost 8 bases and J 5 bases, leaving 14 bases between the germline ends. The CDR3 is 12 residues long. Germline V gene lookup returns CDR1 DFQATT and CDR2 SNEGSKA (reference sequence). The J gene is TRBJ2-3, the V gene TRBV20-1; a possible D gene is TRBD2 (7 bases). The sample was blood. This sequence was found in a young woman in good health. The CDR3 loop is CSLGGRGDTQYF. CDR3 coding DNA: TGCAGTCTAGGGGGGAGGGGAGATACGCAGTATTTT.